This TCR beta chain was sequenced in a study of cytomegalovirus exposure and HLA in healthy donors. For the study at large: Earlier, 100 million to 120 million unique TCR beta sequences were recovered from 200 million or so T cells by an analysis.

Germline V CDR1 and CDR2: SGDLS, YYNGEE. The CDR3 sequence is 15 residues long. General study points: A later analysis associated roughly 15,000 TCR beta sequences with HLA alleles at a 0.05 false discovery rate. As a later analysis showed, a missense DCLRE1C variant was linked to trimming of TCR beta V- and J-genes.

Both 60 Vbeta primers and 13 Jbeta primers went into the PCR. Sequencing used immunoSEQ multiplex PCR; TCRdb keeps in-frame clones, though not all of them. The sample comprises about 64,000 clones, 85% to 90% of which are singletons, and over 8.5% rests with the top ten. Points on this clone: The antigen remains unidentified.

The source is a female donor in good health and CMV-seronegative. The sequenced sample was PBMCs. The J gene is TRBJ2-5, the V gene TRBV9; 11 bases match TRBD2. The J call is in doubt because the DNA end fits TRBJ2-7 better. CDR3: CASSAGTSGTYEQYF. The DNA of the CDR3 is TGTGCCAGCAGCGCCGGGACTAGCGGAACCTACGAGCAGTACTTC.